The sequence of this T cell receptor (beta chain) was determined in a study of identical twins. TCRdb recomputed calls from the 5' RACE reads with MiXCR, one row per CDR3 protein. Here the sample spans 420,000 or so distinct CDR3 sequences, less than 20% being singletons. This CDR3 spans 15 amino acids. Germline V gene data show CDR1 as SEHNR and CDR2 as FQNEAQ (reference sequence). Trimming removed 5 bases at V and 11 bases at J, with 24 bases between. Study-level findings and limits: Researchers caution that invariant MAIT and iNKT cells could partly confound zero-insertion analyses.

In this sample, this clonotype turned up once. The antigen remains undetermined. The chain recombines TRBV7-9 with TRBJ1-1; maybe TRBD1 (6 bases). This receptor was obtained from a man aged 50 or older in good health. Material: naive T cells sorted from blood. The CDR3 loop reads CASSQRGVGDTGAFF. The CDR3 DNA reads as TGTGCCAGCAGCCAAAGGGGGGTGGGGGATACTGGGGCTTTCTTT.